These T cell receptor beta chains were read from a single sample in a study of PD-1 blockade in classical Hodgkin lymphoma. Only in-frame clones appear in the TCRdb table, and some are missing; sequencing was by immunoSEQ multiplex PCR. This sample carries around 25,000 clones, around nine tenths of them seen once, and the ten largest clones take 23%. The sequenced sample was peripheral blood mononuclear cells (PBMCs), obtained before the fourth cycle of nivolumab. Receptors were obtained from a human donor with classical Hodgkin lymphoma. The CDR3 runs from the conserved cysteine through the conserved F or W.

V | CDR3
TRBV9 | CASSVATGGGRETQYF
TRBV27 | CASSLSTSGGTEQFF
TRBV25-1 | CASSEWGTSSYEQYF
TRBV7-8 | CASSLGGRSTDTQYF
TRBV7-2 | CASSRTGNTYEQYF
TRBV5-8 | CASSTRQGWSRLEQYF
TRBV7-6 | CASSRDPGSYNSPLHF
TRBV7-8 | CASMRPSSGANVLTF
TRBV5-1 | CASSPTGLNVRETQYF
TRBV6-5 | CASSSFISRFYGYTF
TRBV11-2 | CASSRRGDSTDTQYF
TRBV20-1 | CSAGGNTEAFF
TRBV4-1 | CASSPLTVDNEQFF
TRBV29-1 | CSALTGGGGETQYF
TRBV2 | CASSRDRVSNQPQHF
TRBV11-2 | CASSHGTGIKEKLFF
TRBV5-4 | CASSLGLADNTGELFF
TRBV6-4 | CASSDSGGTYNEQFF
TRBV5-1 | CASSLETGSYEQYF
TRBV19 | CASSIGFVPSGVYQETQYF
TRBV5-6 | CASSFRLAGGYTGELFF
TRBV7-6 | CASSHAGTSGPLGQETQYF
TRBV25-1 | CASSPRTSTDTQYF
TRBV5-6 | CASSQSGPFDF
TRBV9 | CASSVGTSGGQPQHF
TRBV7-2 | CASSPRYRAIGQAFF
TRBV7-8 | CASSTSFGYEQYF
TRBV11-2 | CASSLGAGTEAFF
TRBV29-1 | CSVGTGFYEQYF
TRBV5-1 | CASSSGQDQETQYF
TRBV9 | CASSVVGGAGTGELFF
TRBV18 | CASSPTGGDYGYTF
TRBV6-6 | CASSYSRGQGNTEAFF
TRBV4-1 | CASSQLTNGVTNEKLFF
TRBV6-5 | CASTHRPANTGELFF
TRBV30 | CAWSTGLLEQPQHF
TRBV5-1 | CASRADRGQDTQYF
TRBV2 | CASSLAGSTYEQYF
TRBV2 | CASSDTTDNQPQHF
TRBV12-5 | CASAWGLAGVYEQFF
TRBV10-3 | CAISEPPNTEAFF
TRBV11-2 | CASSPPSQGMGEQYF